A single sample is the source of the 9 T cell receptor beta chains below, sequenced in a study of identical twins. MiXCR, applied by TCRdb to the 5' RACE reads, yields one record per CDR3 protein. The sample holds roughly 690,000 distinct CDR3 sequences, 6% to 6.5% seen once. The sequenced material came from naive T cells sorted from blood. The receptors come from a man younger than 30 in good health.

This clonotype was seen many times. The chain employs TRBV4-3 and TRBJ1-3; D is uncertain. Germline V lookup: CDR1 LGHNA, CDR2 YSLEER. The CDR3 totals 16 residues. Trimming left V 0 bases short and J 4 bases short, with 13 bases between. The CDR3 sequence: CASSQEHMYSGNTIYF. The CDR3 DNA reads TGCGCCAGCAGCCAAGAACACATGTATTCCGGAAACACCATATATTTT.

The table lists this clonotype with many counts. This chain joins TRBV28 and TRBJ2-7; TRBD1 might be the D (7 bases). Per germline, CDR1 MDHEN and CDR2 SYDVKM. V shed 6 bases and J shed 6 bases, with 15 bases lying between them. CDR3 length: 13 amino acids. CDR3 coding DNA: TGTGCCAGCAGACAGGGGACTCTCCGCGAGCAGTACTTC. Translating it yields CASRQGTLREQYF.

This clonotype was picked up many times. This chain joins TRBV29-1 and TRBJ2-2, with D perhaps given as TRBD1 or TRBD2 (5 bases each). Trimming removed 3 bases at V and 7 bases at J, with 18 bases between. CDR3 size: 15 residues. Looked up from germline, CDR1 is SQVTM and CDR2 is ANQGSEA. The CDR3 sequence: CSVEGTAAPGGELFF. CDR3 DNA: TGCAGCGTTGAGGGGACCGCAGCCCCGGGCGGGGAGCTGTTTTTT.

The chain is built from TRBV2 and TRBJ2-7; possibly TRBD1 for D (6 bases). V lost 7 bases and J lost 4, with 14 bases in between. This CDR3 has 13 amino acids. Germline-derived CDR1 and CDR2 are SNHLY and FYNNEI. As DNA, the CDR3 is TGTGCCAGCATAAGGGGGACACCGTACGAGCAGTACGTC. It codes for CASIRGTPYEQYV.

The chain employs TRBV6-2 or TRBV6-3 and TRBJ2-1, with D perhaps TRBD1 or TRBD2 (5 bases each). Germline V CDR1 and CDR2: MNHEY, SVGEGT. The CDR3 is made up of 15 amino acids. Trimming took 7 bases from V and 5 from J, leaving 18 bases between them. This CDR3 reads CASTGDDSRNNEQFF. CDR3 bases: TGTGCCAGCACCGGGGACGATTCCAGGAACAATGAGCAGTTCTTC.

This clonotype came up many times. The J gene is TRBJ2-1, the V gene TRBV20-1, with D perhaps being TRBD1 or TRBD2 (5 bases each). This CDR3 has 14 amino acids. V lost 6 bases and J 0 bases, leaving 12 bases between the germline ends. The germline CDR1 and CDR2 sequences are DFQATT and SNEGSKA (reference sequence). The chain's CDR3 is CSAPGPISYNEQFF. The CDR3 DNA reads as TGCAGTGCCCCGGGACCGATCTCCTACAATGAGCAGTTCTTC.

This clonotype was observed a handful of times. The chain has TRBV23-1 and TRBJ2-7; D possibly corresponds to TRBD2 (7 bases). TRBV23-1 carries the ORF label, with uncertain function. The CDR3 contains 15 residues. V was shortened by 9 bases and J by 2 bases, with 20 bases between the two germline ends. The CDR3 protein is CASSRGARGTYEQYF. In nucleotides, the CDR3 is TGCGCCAGTTCCCGGGGGGCCAGGGGAACCTACGAGCAGTACTTC.

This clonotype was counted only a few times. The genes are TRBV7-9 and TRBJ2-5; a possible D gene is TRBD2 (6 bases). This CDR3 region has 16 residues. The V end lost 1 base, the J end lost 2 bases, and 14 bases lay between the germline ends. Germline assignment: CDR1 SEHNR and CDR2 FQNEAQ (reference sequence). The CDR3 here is CASSLDDRLEQETQYF. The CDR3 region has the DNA TGTGCCAGCAGCTTAGACGATAGACTAGAACAAGAGACCCAGTACTTC.

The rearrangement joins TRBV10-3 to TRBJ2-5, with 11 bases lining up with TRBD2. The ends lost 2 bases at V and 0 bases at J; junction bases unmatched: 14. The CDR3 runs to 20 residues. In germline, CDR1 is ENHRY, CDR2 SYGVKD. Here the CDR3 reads CAISETPLAGDEVHQETQYF. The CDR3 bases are TGTGCCATCAGTGAGACCCCACTAGCGGGAGATGAAGTACACCAAGAGACCCAGTACTTC.